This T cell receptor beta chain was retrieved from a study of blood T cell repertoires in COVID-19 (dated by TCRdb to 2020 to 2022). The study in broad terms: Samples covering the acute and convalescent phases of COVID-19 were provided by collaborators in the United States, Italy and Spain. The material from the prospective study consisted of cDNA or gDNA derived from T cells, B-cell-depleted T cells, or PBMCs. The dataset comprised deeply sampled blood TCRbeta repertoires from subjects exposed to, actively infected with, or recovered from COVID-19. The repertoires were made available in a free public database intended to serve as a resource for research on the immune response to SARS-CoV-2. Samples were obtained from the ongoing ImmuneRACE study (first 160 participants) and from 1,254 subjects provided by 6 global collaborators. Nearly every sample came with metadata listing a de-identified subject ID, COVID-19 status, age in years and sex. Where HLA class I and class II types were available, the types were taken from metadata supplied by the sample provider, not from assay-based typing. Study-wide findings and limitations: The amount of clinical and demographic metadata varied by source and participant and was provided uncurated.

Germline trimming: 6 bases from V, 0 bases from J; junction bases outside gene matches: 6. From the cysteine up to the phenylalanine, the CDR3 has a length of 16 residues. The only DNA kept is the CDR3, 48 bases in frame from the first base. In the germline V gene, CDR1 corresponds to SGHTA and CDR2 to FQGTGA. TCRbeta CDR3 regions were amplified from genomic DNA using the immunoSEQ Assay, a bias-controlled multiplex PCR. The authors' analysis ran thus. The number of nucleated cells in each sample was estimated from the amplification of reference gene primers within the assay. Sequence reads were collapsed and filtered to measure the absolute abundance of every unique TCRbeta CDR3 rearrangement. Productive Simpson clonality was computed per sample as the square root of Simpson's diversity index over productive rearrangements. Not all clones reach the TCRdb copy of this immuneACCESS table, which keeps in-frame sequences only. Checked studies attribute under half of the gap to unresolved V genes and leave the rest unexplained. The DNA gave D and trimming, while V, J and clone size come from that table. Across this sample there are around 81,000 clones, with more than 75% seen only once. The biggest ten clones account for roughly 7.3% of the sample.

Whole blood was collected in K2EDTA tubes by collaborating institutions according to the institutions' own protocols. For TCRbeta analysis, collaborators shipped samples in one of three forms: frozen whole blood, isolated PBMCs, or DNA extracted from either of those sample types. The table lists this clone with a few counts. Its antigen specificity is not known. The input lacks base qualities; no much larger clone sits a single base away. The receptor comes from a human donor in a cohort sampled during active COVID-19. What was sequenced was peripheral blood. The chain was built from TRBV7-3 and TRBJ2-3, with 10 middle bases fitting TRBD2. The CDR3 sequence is CASRLTSGASTDTQYF. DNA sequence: TGTGCCAGCAGACTAACTAGCGGGGCCAGCACAGATACGCAGTATTTT.